A single sample gave rise to the 26 T cell receptor beta chains below, sequenced in a study of identical twins. TCRdb passed the 5' RACE reads through MiXCR, listing each CDR3 protein once. This table has around 500,000 distinct CDR3 sequences, 14% appearing once. This sample was shared with a second study, whose subject was yellow fever vaccine responses in identical twins.

The sequencing sample was made of CD4+ T cells sorted from blood. The source of these receptors is a woman under 30 in good health.

In this sample, this clonotype turned up a few times. The chain couples TRBV18 to TRBJ2-7; D might be TRBD2 (5 bases). Germline CDR1 reads KGHSH; CDR2 reads LQKENI. The CDR3 consists of 14 residues. The ends were cut back, 3 bases at V and 0 bases at J, with 9 bases in the middle. The CDR3 nucleotides are TGTGCCAGCTCACCGGACTTAAGCTCCTACGAGCAGTACTTC. Translation gives CASSPDLSSYEQYF.

The chain combines TRBV3-1 with TRBJ2-2, with 8 bases aligning to TRBD2. The germline V gene encodes CDR1 LGHDT and CDR2 YNNKEL (reference sequence). The J segment lost 5 bases and the V segment lost 1 base, leaving 9 bases of the junction unmatched. This CDR3 is 17 amino acids long. DNA for the CDR3: TGTGCCAGCAGCCAAGCGGGACTAGTCTTGAGAACCGGGGAGCTGTTTTTT. It is translated as CASSQAGLVLRTGELFF. Full variable domain (outside the CDR3, taken from reference TRBV3-1 and TRBJ2-2): DTAVSQTPKYLVTQMGNDKSIKCEQNLGHDTMYWYKQDSKKFLKIMFSYNNKELIINETVPNRFSPKSPDKAHLNLHINSLELGDSAVYFCASSQAGLVLRTGELFFGEGSRLTVL.

This clonotype was picked up many times. The chain combines TRBV12-3 or TRBV12-4 with TRBJ2-7; 12 bases agree with TRBD2. V was pared by 6 bases and J by 3 bases, with 3 bases of the junction left unmatched. This CDR3 region has 14 residues. The CDR3 DNA is TGTGCCAGCAGCTCGACTAGCGGGAGCTACGAGCAGTACTTC. It specifies CASSSTSGSYEQYF.

There are many counts of this clonotype. The V and J genes are TRBV7-2 and TRBJ2-7; D gene unclear. The CDR3 is 14 amino acids. CDR1 and CDR2 (germline): SGHTA, FQGNSA. V lost 3 bases and J lost 1, with 10 bases in between. The CDR3 DNA sequence: TGTGCCAGCAGCTTGTTAGGGTCATCCTACGAGCAGTACTTC. It codes for CASSLLGSSYEQYF.

V usage is TRBV18 and J usage is TRBJ1-1; weak D call: TRBD1 (6 bases). CDR1 and CDR2 (germline): KGHSH, LQKENI. The V end lost 8 bases, the J end lost 1 base, and 11 bases lay between the germline ends. There are 13 residues in the CDR3. The CDR3 nucleotides are TGTGCCAGCACAAGGGGACAGAACACTGAAGCTTTCTTT. It translates to CASTRGQNTEAFF.

This clonotype was seen at least ten times. The V and J genes are TRBV10-3 and TRBJ1-1; D not certain. The germline V gene encodes CDR1 ENHRY and CDR2 SYGVKD. CDR3 length: 14 residues. V lost 0 bases and J 2 bases, leaving 7 bases between the germline ends. The chain's CDR3 is CAISESIQNTEAFF. The CDR3 region has the DNA TGTGCCATCAGTGAGTCGATACAAAACACTGAAGCTTTCTTT.

This clonotype was counted between two and nine times. J is TRBJ2-4 and V is TRBV10-3; 7 bases match TRBD2. This CDR3 region has 14 residues. Germline V gene data show CDR1 as ENHRY and CDR2 as SYGVKD. V was clipped by 0 bases and J by 6 bases; unmatched bases: 2. The CDR3 region is CAISESASGNIQYF. CDR3 coding DNA: TGTGCCATCAGTGAGTCTGCTAGCGGAAACATTCAGTACTTC.

The chain joins TRBV20-1 to TRBJ2-1; D is ambiguous. This CDR3 is 12 amino acids long. V was cut by 6 bases and J by 10 bases, with 16 bases left in between. Germline CDR1 reads DFQATT; CDR2 reads SNEGSKA (reference sequence). The CDR3 nucleotides read TGCAGTGCCCCATGGCCGGCCGGGGAGCAGTTCTTC. Its translation is CSAPWPAGEQFF.

This clonotype was detected a few times. The junction does not match germline at one end; this may be a read error. J is TRBJ2-7 and V is TRBV6-5; 11 bases are a match to TRBD1. CDR3 length equals 14 residues. CDR1 is MNHEY, CDR2 SVGAGI, per germline. In nucleotides, the CDR3 is TGTGCCAGCAGTTACGGGACAGGGGGTACGAGCACCAACTTC. Protein: CASSYGTGGTSTNF.

The chain links TRBV14 to TRBJ2-1; no definite D call. The length of the CDR3 is 15 residues. V was cut by 10 bases and J by 0 bases, with 16 bases left in between. The germline CDR1 and CDR2 sequences are SGHDN and FVKESK. The CDR3 sequence: CATQPNRNSYNEQFF. In nucleotides, the CDR3 is TGTGCCACACAACCTAACAGAAACTCCTACAATGAGCAGTTCTTC. Looking up the rest from reference TRBV14 and TRBJ2-1 gives the full variable domain: EAGVTQFPSHSVIEKGQTVTLRCDPISGHDNLYWYRRVMGKEIKFLLHFVKESKQDESGMPNNRFLAERTGGTYSTLKVQPAELEDSGVYFCATQPNRNSYNEQFFGPGTRLTVL.

The rearrangement links TRBV5-1 to TRBJ2-5; 9 bases line up with TRBD1. The CDR3 contains 15 residues. J was trimmed by 6 bases and V by 0 bases; bases with no gene match: 6. CDR1 is SGHRS and CDR2 is YFSETQ in the germline V gene. As DNA, the CDR3 is TGCGCCAGCAGCTTGGCCGTGGGACAGGGACAGACCCAGTACTTC. This gives the protein CASSLAVGQGQTQYF.

J is TRBJ2-3 and V is TRBV5-5, with TRBD2 matching over 9 bases. CDR1 and CDR2 from the germline V gene are SGHKS and YYEKEE (reference sequence). The V gene end was trimmed by 0 bases and the J gene end by 3 bases; junction bases not matched to a gene: 5. This CDR3 has 16 amino acids. The CDR3 nucleotides are TGTGCCAGCAGCTTGGACCTTAGCGGGAGAACAGATACGCAGTATTTT. This gives the protein CASSLDLSGRTDTQYF.

This clonotype was observed many times. The chain recombines TRBV12-3 or TRBV12-4 with TRBJ1-4; 9 bases fit TRBD1. The CDR3 is 14 residues long. Germline trimming cut 4 bases from V and 6 bases from J; bases unmatched to any gene: 3. Written as DNA, the CDR3 is TGTGCCAGCAGTTCCCGGGACAGGGATGAAAAACTGTTTTTT. Its protein product is CASSSRDRDEKLFF.

This clonotype occurred a few times. This chain uses TRBV7-2 with TRBJ2-2, with D tentatively TRBD1 (7 bases). The CDR3 has 15 residues. Germline V lookup: CDR1 SGHTA, CDR2 FQGNSA. Trimming took off 1 base at V and 6 bases at J, with 12 bases between the two ends. CDR3 in DNA: TGTGCCAGCAGCTTAGTCCAGGGGGGTGCCGGGGAGCTGTTTTTT. Its translation: CASSLVQGGAGELFF.

This clonotype has only a few counts. This chain joins TRBV25-1 and TRBJ2-7, with 7 positions matching TRBD1. CDR1 is MGHDK, CDR2 SYGVNS, per germline. The CDR3 contains 13 residues. After removal of 6 bases from V and 3 bases from J, the junction contained 5 bases not matched to a gene. Written as DNA, the CDR3 is TGTGCCAGCAGGGGGGACAGCCTCTACGAGCAGTACTTC. This encodes CASRGDSLYEQYF.

The gene calls are TRBV6-5 and TRBJ1-4, with D unclear. The V and J ends lost 2 bases and 7 bases respectively, with 8 bases between them. This CDR3 region has 13 residues. Germline V gene data show CDR1 as MNHEY and CDR2 as SVGAGI. The CDR3 loop is CASSYGSSEKLFF. For the CDR3, the DNA is TGTGCCAGCAGTTACGGCAGTAGTGAAAAACTGTTTTTT.

This clonotype turned up a few times. The gene calls are TRBV4-2 and TRBJ1-2; D is undetermined. This CDR3 has 14 amino acids. V lost 0 bases, J lost 4 bases, and 9 bases lay in between. Germline V lookup: CDR1 LGHNA, CDR2 YNFKEQ. CDR3 region: CASSQDRTAYGYTF. The CDR3 bases are TGTGCCAGCAGCCAAGATAGAACAGCCTATGGCTACACCTTC.

This clonotype was found a few times. The chain is built from TRBV7-9 and TRBJ2-1, with TRBD2 matching over 7 bases. Germline V gene sequence: CDR1 SEHNR, CDR2 FQNEAQ (reference sequence). The CDR3 spans 17 residues. Germline trimming cut 6 bases from V and 4 bases from J; bases unmatched to any gene: 15. CDR3 sequence: CASSLSGAGRPYNEQFF. DNA of the CDR3: TGTGCCAGCAGTCTGTCTGGGGCCGGGAGGCCTTACAATGAGCAGTTCTTC.

A few counts support this clonotype. The CDR3 sequence is CASSRAGEEYNEQFF. The CDR3 nucleotides read TGCGCCAGCAGCAGGGCGGGAGAGGAGTACAATGAGCAGTTCTTC. The genes are TRBV4-3 and TRBJ2-1; 7 bases fit TRBD2. Germline lookup yields CDR1 LGHNA and CDR2 YSLEER. V was pared by 5 bases and J by 4 bases, with 8 bases of the junction left unmatched. The CDR3 runs 15 residues.

This clonotype has a count of ten or more. The chain couples TRBV7-2 to TRBJ2-1, with 7 bases fitting TRBD1. The ends lost 3 bases at V and 2 bases at J; junction bases unmatched: 1. Germline CDR1 is SGHTA and CDR2 is FQGNSA. The CDR3 extends over 14 amino acids. The CDR3 nucleotides read TGTGCCAGCAGCTTCAGGGGGACCTACAATGAGCAGTTCTTC. Its translation is CASSFRGTYNEQFF. The variable domain in full, with the rest retrieved from reference TRBV7-2 and TRBJ2-1, is GAGVSQSPSNKVTEKGKDVELRCDPISGHTALYWYRQSLGQGLEFLIYFQGNSAPDKSGLPSDRFSAERTGGSVSTLTIQRTQQEDSAVYLCASSFRGTYNEQFFGPGTRLTVL.

This clonotype was seen a few times. The rearrangement uses TRBV9 and TRBJ2-1, with TRBD2 matching 9 bases. This CDR3 spans 14 amino acids. Germline CDR1 is SGDLS and CDR2 is YYNGEE. V trimming: 5 bases; J trimming: 3 bases; junction bases outside the gene matches: 3. CDR3 protein: CASSSGSGYNEQFF. The CDR3 region has the DNA TGTGCCAGCAGTAGCGGGAGTGGCTACAATGAGCAGTTCTTC.

The V gene is TRBV10-3, the J gene TRBJ2-5, with D possibly being TRBD1 or TRBD2 (6 bases each). With 7 bases removed from V and 0 bases from J, the gap between germline ends came to 12 bases. Germline assignment: CDR1 ENHRY and CDR2 SYGVKD. This CDR3 has 14 residues. For the CDR3, the DNA is TGTGCCATCAATCCGCGGGACAACCAAGAGACCCAGTACTTC. Its protein product is CAINPRDNQETQYF.

This clonotype was seen more than once but under ten times. The CDR3 spells CASSYSPFGRGTQETQYF. The CDR3 bases are TGTGCCAGCAGTTACTCTCCCTTTGGGCGGGGGACCCAAGAGACCCAGTACTTC. The V call is TRBV6-5, the J call TRBJ2-5; 7 bases line up with TRBD2. V shed 0 bases, J shed 1 base, and the junction held 11 bases outside the gene matches. CDR3 size: 18 residues. Per germline, CDR1 MNHEY and CDR2 SVGAGI.

This clonotype was picked up a small number of times. This chain joins TRBV7-2 and TRBJ2-3; D is unclear. V was clipped by 0 bases and J by 4 bases, with 11 bases between them. The CDR3 sequence is 15 residues long. Germline V gene data show CDR1 as SGHTA and CDR2 as FQGNSA. The CDR3 here is CASSLALVRADTQYF. The CDR3 DNA follows: TGTGCCAGCAGCTTAGCGTTAGTTAGAGCAGATACGCAGTATTTT.

V gene TRBV7-2 combines with J gene TRBJ2-7; TRBD2 aligns across 8 bases. The CDR3 sequence is 14 residues long. V lost 3 bases to trimming and J lost 6 bases; unmatched junction nucleotides: 7. Germline V CDR1 and CDR2: SGHTA, FQGNSA. CDR3 residues: CASSLDSGVSEQYF. Here the CDR3 DNA reads TGTGCCAGCAGCTTGGATAGCGGGGTTAGCGAGCAGTACTTC.

This clonotype was observed a handful of times. The chain couples TRBV2 to TRBJ2-2, with 7 bases that match TRBD2. Germline CDR1 reads SNHLY; CDR2 reads FYNNEI. The CDR3 covers 16 residues. V lost 1 base, J lost 3 bases, and 5 bases stayed unmatched. CDR3 sequence reads: CASSEEASGYTGELFF. The CDR3 nucleotides are TGTGCCAGCAGTGAAGAGGCTAGCGGATACACCGGGGAGCTGTTTTTT.